This T cell receptor (beta chain) comes out of a study of cytomegalovirus exposure and HLA in healthy donors. The study's findings and limits: Common viral pathogens seemed, in a later analysis, to connect with several of the most significant clusters. TCR sequences were mostly rare, though some public TCRs occurred in many donors.

Germline CDR1 and CDR2: SEHNR and FQNEAQ (reference sequence). J gave up 1 base and V 6 bases, and 2 bases lay outside the gene matches. This CDR3 contains 14 residues. As concerns this clone: What it binds is not known.

A multiplex PCR was run with 60 Vbeta primers and 13 Jbeta primers. Some clones are missing from TCRdb's copy, which holds only in-frame ones; the method was immunoSEQ multiplex PCR. The data show about 230,000 clones, just over 75% seen once. This chain uses TRBV7-9 with TRBJ1-4; 7 bases match TRBD1. Material: PBMCs. The clonotype was recovered from a woman aged 60-75 years in good health and CMV-seropositive. The CDR3 region is CASRGDRTNEKLFF. The CDR3 DNA reads TGTGCCAGCAGGGGGGACAGAACTAATGAAAAACTGTTTTTT. The full variable domain, completed using reference TRBV7-9 and TRBJ1-4, is DTGVSQNPRHKITKRGQNVTFRCDPISEHNRLYWYRQTLGQGPEFLTYFQNEAQLEKSRLLSDRFSAERPKGSFSTLEIQRTEQGDSAMYLCASRGDRTNEKLFFGSGTQLSVL.